A selection of T cell receptor beta chains follows, all from one sample in a study of T cells in Graves' hyperthyroidism and ophthalmopathy. TCRdb called the multiplex PCR reads again in MiXCR, with one record for every CDR3 protein. The table records about half a million distinct CDR3 sequences, just under 20% of them present only once. The sequenced sample consisted of blood. These receptors were taken from a man aged 35 to 55 with Graves' ophthalmopathy. CDR3s include the opening cysteine and the closing phenylalanine or tryptophan. A D gene is named only where the DNA matches it firmly. The listing skips clone size in some rows; elsewhere it reads once, few, many or a size class.

D: TRBD2
size: few
J: TRBJ2-7
V: TRBV3-1
CDR3: CASSRIAGGSYEQYF
DNA: TGTGCCAGCAGCCGGATAGCGGGGGGTTCCTACGAGCAGTACTTC

D: TRBD1
size: many
J: TRBJ2-1
V: TRBV2
CDR3: CASSAGGGEQFF
DNA: TGTGCCAGCAGTGCAGGGGGCGGCGAGCAGTTCTTC

D: NA
size: many
J: TRBJ2-1
V: TRBV11-1
CDR3: CASSFEGEQFF
DNA: TGTGCCAGCAGCTTCGAGGGTGAGCAGTTCTTC

D: TRBD1
size: many
J: TRBJ1-2
V: TRBV10-3
CDR3: CAISSSGTGDGYTF
DNA: TGTGCCATCAGCAGCTCCGGGACAGGGGATGGCTACACCTTC

D: NA
size: few
J: TRBJ1-1
V: TRBV7-3
CDR3: CASSLDSAINTEAFF
DNA: TGTGCCAGCAGCTTAGATTCAGCGATTAACACTGAAGCTTTCTTT

D: TRBD2
size: NA
J: TRBJ2-7
V: TRBV4-3
CDR3: CASSRLLAGGYEQYF
DNA: TGCGCCAGCAGCCGCCTTCTAGCGGGAGGCTACGAGCAGTACTTC

D: NA
size: many
J: TRBJ2-1
V: TRBV12-3/TRBV12-4
CDR3: CASTPFPRDFYNEQFF
DNA: TGTGCCAGCACCCCCTTCCCACGGGACTTTTACAATGAGCAGTTCTTC

D: NA
size: many
J: TRBJ2-1
V: TRBV12-3/TRBV12-4
CDR3: CASSLVLGDNEQFF
DNA: TGTGCCAGCAGTTTAGTACTGGGGGACAATGAGCAGTTCTTC

D: NA
size: NA
J: TRBJ1-2
V: TRBV20-1
CDR3: CSARDQMGYTF
DNA: TGCAGTGCTAGAGATCAAATGGGCTACACCTTC

D: NA
size: NA
J: TRBJ1-5
V: TRBV27
CDR3: CVSSLKALGQPQHF
DNA: TGTGTCAGCAGTTTGAAGGCCCTGGGTCAGCCCCAGCATTTT

D: TRBD1
size: few
J: TRBJ1-2
V: TRBV14
CDR3: CASSQDIGQGLYGYTF
DNA: TGTGCCAGCAGCCAGGATATTGGACAGGGGCTTTATGGCTACACCTTC

D: NA
size: many
J: TRBJ2-2
V: TRBV6-5
CDR3: CASSYSSRELGGELFF
DNA: TGTGCCAGCAGTTACTCGAGCAGGGAGTTAGGCGGGGAGCTGTTTTTT

D: NA
size: few
J: TRBJ2-7
V: TRBV9
CDR3: CASSPRTARGGEQYF
DNA: TGTGCCAGCAGCCCCCGGACCGCGAGGGGGGGGGAGCAGTACTTC

D: NA
size: NA
J: TRBJ2-6
V: TRBV9
CDR3: CASSVVKGPLTF
DNA: TGTGCCAGCAGCGTAGTGAAAGGCCCCCTGACTTTC

D: NA
size: many
J: TRBJ2-7
V: TRBV30
CDR3: CAWSVLGVVQYF
DNA: TGTGCCTGGAGTGTTCTCGGTGTTGTGCAGTACTTC

D: NA
size: NA
J: TRBJ2-7
V: TRBV4-3
CDR3: CASSQTRAYSYEQYF
DNA: TGCGCCAGCAGCCAGACCAGGGCGTACTCCTACGAGCAGTACTTC

D: NA
size: many
J: TRBJ2-7
V: TRBV5-1
CDR3: CASSLEGGVYEQYF
DNA: TGCGCCAGCAGCTTGGAAGGAGGGGTCTACGAGCAGTACTTC

D: NA
size: many
J: TRBJ1-2
V: TRBV24-1
CDR3: CATSDRGNYGYTF
DNA: TGTGCCACCAGTGATAGGGGTAACTATGGCTACACCTTC

D: NA
size: many
J: TRBJ1-1
V: TRBV20-1
CDR3: CSAGYRGVNTEAFF
DNA: TGCAGTGCTGGATACAGAGGGGTGAACACTGAAGCTTTCTTT

D: NA
size: NA
J: TRBJ1-1
V: TRBV29-1
CDR3: CSVGTKAFF
DNA: TGCAGCGTCGGGACAAAAGCTTTCTTT

D: NA
size: NA
J: TRBJ1-3
V: TRBV20-1
CDR3: CSARGGVLASGNTIYF
DNA: TGCAGTGCTAGAGGGGGGGTACTGGCCTCTGGAAACACCATATATTTT

D: NA
size: few
J: TRBJ1-1
V: TRBV5-1
CDR3: CASSLNWDKRNTEAFF
DNA: TGCGCCAGCAGCTTGAACTGGGACAAAAGGAACACTGAAGCTTTCTTT

D: NA
size: few
J: TRBJ2-1
V: TRBV11-3
CDR3: CASSFGRRFPNEQFF
DNA: TGTGCCAGCAGCTTTGGGCGCAGGTTTCCCAATGAGCAGTTCTTC

D: TRBD1
size: NA
J: TRBJ1-2
V: TRBV5-1
CDR3: CASSGGRDRDYGYTF
DNA: TGCGCCAGCAGCGGGGGCCGGGACAGGGACTATGGCTACACCTTC

D: NA
size: NA
J: TRBJ2-7
V: TRBV6-1
CDR3: CASRTQTEQYF
DNA: TGTGCCAGCAGAACACAAACCGAGCAGTACTTC

D: NA
size: NA
J: TRBJ1-2
V: TRBV6-5
CDR3: CASSSRATDGYTF
DNA: TGTGCCAGCAGTTCCCGCGCGACGGATGGCTACACCTTC

D: NA
size: NA
J: TRBJ2-3
V: TRBV19
CDR3: CASSIEVTLDTQYF
DNA: TGTGCCAGTAGTATCGAGGTTACCTTAGATACGCAGTATTTT

D: NA
size: many
J: TRBJ1-3
V: TRBV27
CDR3: CASSSGASGNTIYF
DNA: TGTGCCAGCAGTTCGGGGGCTTCTGGAAACACCATATATTTT

D: NA
size: NA
J: TRBJ2-7
V: TRBV5-5
CDR3: CASSLEQGHEQYF
DNA: TGTGCCAGCAGCTTGGAACAGGGACACGAGCAGTACTTC

D: NA
size: few
J: TRBJ2-7
V: TRBV28
CDR3: CASSSPGRKGSYEQYF
DNA: TGTGCCAGCAGTTCTCCGGGCAGGAAAGGGTCCTACGAGCAGTACTTC

D: TRBD2
size: NA
J: TRBJ2-2
V: TRBV6-5
CDR3: CASSYGPSGSIGELFF
DNA: TGTGCCAGCAGTTACGGGCCTAGCGGGAGTATAGGGGAGCTGTTTTTT

D: NA
size: many
J: TRBJ1-1
V: TRBV7-2
CDR3: CASSLARRGAEAFF
DNA: TGTGCCAGCAGCCTTGCGCGCAGGGGCGCTGAAGCTTTCTTT